These T cell receptor beta chains were read from a single sample in a study of T cell repertoires in cytomegalovirus infection. Their antigen targets remain unknown. Each CDR3 protein gets one entry after TCRdb re-called the reads with MiXCR. The sample has fewer than 1,000,000 distinct CDR3 sequences; around 32% are singletons. The source material was cultured CD8+ T cells from PBMCs, sampled from culture after CMV antigen stimulation. All receptors derive from a human donor in good health (CMV status not recorded). Some clones in this sample may be carry-over from other donors' samples. The CDR3 runs from the conserved cysteine through the conserved F or W. A D gene is named only where the DNA matches it firmly. For some rows the clone size is stated as once, few or many, or as a class when expanded; others skip it.

clone_size v_call d_call cdr3_aa
few TRBV4-1 . CASSQGSIETQYF
. TRBV7-9 . CASSPANYGYTF
. TRBV28 . CASSFSTTSTDTQYF
few TRBV6-2/TRBV6-3 TRBD1 CASIEGANEQFF
. TRBV12-3/TRBV12-4 TRBD2 CASSFAGGENEQFF
many TRBV7-2 . CASSYDNEQFF
. TRBV6-6 . CASGYNREWYGYTF
few TRBV6-4 . CASSDSSNRLVPLSGANVLTF
many TRBV7-2 TRBD2 CASSLIQRGGVDTQYF
. TRBV12-3/TRBV12-4 . CASSFRQDTYEQYF
few TRBV7-9 . CASSLALRQANEKLFF
few TRBV6-1 TRBD1 CASTIQGGNTEAFF
once TRBV29-1 . CSVDPYDGGEGEAFF
. TRBV28 TRBD1 CASSRTGGANEQFF
. TRBV11-2 TRBD2 CASSPNLGLAGADTQYF
few TRBV27 TRBD2 CASRQLAGESLSRAQYF
. TRBV7-6 . CASSSTGSSGEAFF
once TRBV12-3/TRBV12-4 . CASSLAASREQFF
. TRBV3-1 . CASSQDGGKTGELFF
many TRBV28 . CASSPRASDNEPQHF
few TRBV7-2 . CASSLGFSGETQYF
many TRBV7-2 TRBD2 CASSLVSGGASDEQFF
. TRBV11-3 . CASSSREDQETQYF
. TRBV19 . CASNPRPSTDTQYF
many TRBV7-8 TRBD1 CASSLGTQGKQFF
many TRBV7-8 . CASSLVVWRGKDTQYF
. TRBV20-1 TRBD2 CSAREGGADEQFF
. TRBV6-6 TRBD2 CASSSLAGGIYEQFF
few TRBV7-2 . CASSLAINQPQHF
. TRBV2 TRBD1 CASWEDRGPNNEQFF
many TRBV7-9 TRBD2 CASSQTSGGDFEQFF
few TRBV7-9 . CASSSTRRGAVGETQYF
few TRBV7-6 TRBD1 CASSLGFGQGYEQYF
. TRBV19 TRBD1 CASSRSLRDRSYNEQFF
. TRBV7-6 TRBD2 CASSLGVSGGAVGEQFF
few TRBV14 . CASSQIWGSETQYF
few TRBV14 . CASSQVERDEQYF
. TRBV2 TRBD1 CASLTGLKAFF
. TRBV7-4 TRBD1 CASTSAEEGASGGYTF
. TRBV6-5 . CASSSRPSSLSNQPQHF
few TRBV7-6 . CASSRDIAFYNEQFF
. TRBV9 TRBD2 CASSVARLAAYNEQFF